This TCR beta chain was captured by sequencing in a study of CD8 T cell repertoires and HIV-1 epitope variants. The germline gives CDR1 SNHLY, CDR2 FYNNEI. The V gene end was trimmed by 7 bases and the J gene end by 6 bases; junction bases not matched to a gene: 17. The CDR3 has 17 amino acids. Only one count was recorded for this clone. Its specificity is not known. The protocol was immunoSEQ multiplex PCR, while the TCRdb copy is restricted to in-frame clones and leaves out a portion. Of roughly 7,000 clones listed, around 60% are singletons. This sequence originates from a male donor with HIV. Material: cultured CD8+ T cells derived from PBMCs. This chain connects TRBV2 to TRBJ2-1, with 8 bases lining up with TRBD2. Here the CDR3 DNA reads TGTGCCAGCACCCTAGAGGGCTGGCGGGAGGATAGCAATGAGCAGTTCTTC. It specifies CASTLEGWREDSNEQFF.